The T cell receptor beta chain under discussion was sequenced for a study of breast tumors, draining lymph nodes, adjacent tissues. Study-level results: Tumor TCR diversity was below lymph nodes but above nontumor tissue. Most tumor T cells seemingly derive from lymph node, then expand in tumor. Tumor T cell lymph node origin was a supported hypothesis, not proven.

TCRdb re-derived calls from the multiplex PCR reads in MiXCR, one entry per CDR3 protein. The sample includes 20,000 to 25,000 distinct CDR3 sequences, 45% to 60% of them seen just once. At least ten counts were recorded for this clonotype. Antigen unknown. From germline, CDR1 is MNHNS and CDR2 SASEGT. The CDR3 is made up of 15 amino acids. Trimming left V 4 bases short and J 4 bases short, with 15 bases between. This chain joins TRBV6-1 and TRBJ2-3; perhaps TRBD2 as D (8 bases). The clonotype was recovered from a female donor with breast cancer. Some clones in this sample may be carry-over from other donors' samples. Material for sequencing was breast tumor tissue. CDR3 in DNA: TGTGCCAGCAGTGGGACTAGCAGGGGGGCAGATACGCAGTATTTT. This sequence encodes CASSGTSRGADTQYF.